These T cell receptor beta chains were read from a single sample in a study of Ad26.COV2.S vaccination and SARS-CoV-2 variants. The data were produced by immunoSEQ multiplex PCR, yet TCRdb's version contains in-frame clones alone and is incomplete. The profile shows about 680,000 clones, roughly 90% of them singletons. Sequences were derived from peripheral blood, sampled in a trial of Ad26.COV2.S vaccine versus placebo. The receptors were gathered from a person between 18 and 65 years old who received the Ad26.COV2.S COVID-19 vaccine or a placebo. Each CDR3 is given with its conserved first and last residue. Only some rows state a clone size, as once, few, many or a class for expanded clones.

clone size | J gene | V gene | CDR3 protein
- | TRBJ1-2 | TRBV9 | CASSVTGSQPYGYTF
- | TRBJ2-5 | TRBV15 | CATSTGRQETQYF
- | TRBJ1-1 | TRBV6-6 | CASSRTGGNEAFF
- | TRBJ2-7 | TRBV19 | CASSARPGGGRSYEQYF
- | TRBJ2-5 | TRBV10-2 | CASSESTSSSLGTQYF
- | TRBJ1-3 | TRBV5-4 | CASSLNRAHSGNTIYF
- | TRBJ2-7 | TRBV6-5 | CASSYAPPGEQYF
- | TRBJ2-3 | TRBV5-6 | CASTLGLAGDPLTDTQYF
once | TRBJ2-2 | TRBV19 | CASSKRGHEDTGELFF
- | TRBJ2-7 | TRBV7-6 | CASSLGVTGVSYEQYF
- | TRBJ1-5 | TRBV25-1 | CASSESGYSNQPQHF
once | TRBJ2-3 | TRBV29-1 | CSAVPTTDTQYF
- | TRBJ1-1 | TRBV6-5 | CASLDNRGNTEAFF